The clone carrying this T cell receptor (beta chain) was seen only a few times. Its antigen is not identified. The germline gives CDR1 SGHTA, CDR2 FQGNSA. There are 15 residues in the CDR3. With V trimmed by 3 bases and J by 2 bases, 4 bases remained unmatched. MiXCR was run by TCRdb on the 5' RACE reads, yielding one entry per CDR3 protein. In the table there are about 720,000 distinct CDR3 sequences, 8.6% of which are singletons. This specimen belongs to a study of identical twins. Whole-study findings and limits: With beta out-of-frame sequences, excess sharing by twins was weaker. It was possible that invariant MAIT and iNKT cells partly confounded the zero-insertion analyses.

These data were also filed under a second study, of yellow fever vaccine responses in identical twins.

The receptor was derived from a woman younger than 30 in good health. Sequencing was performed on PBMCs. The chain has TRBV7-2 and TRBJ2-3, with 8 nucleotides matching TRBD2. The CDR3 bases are TGTGCCAGCAGCTTCTGGCGGGGGGTCACAGATACGCAGTATTTT. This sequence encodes CASSFWRGVTDTQYF.